This T cell receptor beta chain was sequenced for a study of T cells in Graves' hyperthyroidism and ophthalmopathy. Study in general: Pretreatment peripheral blood was obtained at initial diagnosis.

The source material, RNA transcripts, was used to amplify TCR beta CDR3 regions. The HTBI primer set drove a first-round RT-PCR of the TCR CDR3. TCRdb passed the multiplex PCR reads through MiXCR, listing each CDR3 protein once. The sample shows under 300,000 distinct CDR3 sequences, less than 30% of them seen only once. Study-wide points: Ophthalmopathy was separated from stable hyperthyroidism by a 13 V-J model.

It was at first hyperthyroidism diagnosis, before any ophthalmopathy symptoms, that the blood sample was taken. About this clonotype: Its antigen is not identified.

This CDR3 has 13 residues. In germline, CDR1 is MNHNS, CDR2 SASEGT. Trimming took off 6 bases at V and 1 base at J, with 9 bases between the two ends. The chain couples TRBV6-1 to TRBJ1-1; D gene unclear. The origin of this receptor is a man between 40 and 49 years old with Graves' hyperthyroidism that later progressed to Graves' ophthalmopathy. Sequencing was performed on blood. The CDR3: CASSGAENTEAFF. Here the CDR3 DNA reads TGTGCCAGCAGCGGCGCCGAGAACACTGAAGCTTTCTTT.